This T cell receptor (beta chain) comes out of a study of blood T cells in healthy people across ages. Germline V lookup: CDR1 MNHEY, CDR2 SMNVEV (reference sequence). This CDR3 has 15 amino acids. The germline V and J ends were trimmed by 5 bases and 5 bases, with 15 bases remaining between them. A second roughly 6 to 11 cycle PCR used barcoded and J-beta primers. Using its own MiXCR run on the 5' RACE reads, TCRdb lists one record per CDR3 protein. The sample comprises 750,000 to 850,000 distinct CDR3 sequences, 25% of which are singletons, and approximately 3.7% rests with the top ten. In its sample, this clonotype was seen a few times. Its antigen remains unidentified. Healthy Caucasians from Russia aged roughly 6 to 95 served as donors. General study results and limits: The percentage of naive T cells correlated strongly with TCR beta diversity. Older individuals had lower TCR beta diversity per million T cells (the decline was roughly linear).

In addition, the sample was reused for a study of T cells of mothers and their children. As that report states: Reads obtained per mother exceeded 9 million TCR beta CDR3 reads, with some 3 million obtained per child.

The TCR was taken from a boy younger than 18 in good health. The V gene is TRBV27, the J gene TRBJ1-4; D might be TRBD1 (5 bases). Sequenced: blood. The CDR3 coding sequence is TGTGCCAGCAGTAACGTACCAGGGTTGAATGAAAAACTGTTTTTT. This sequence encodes CASSNVPGLNEKLFF.